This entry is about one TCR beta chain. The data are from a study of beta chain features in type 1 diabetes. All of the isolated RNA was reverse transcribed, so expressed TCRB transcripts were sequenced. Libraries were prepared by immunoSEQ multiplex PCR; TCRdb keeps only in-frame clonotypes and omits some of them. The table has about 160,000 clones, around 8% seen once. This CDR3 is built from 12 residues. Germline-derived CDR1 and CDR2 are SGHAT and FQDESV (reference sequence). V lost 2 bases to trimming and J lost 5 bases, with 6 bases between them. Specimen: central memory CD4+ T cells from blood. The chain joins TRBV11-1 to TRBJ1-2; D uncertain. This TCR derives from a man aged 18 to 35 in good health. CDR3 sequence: CASSLTGYGYTF. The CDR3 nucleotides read TGTGCCAGCAGCTTAACCGGGTATGGCTACACCTTC.